Listed below are T cell receptor beta chains from one sample, sequenced in a study of blood T cell repertoires in COVID-19. TCRdb's table, derived via immunoSEQ multiplex PCR, lists solely in-frame clones and lacks some. The sample carries 55,000 to 70,000 clones, roughly 84% recorded once. Sequencing was carried out using peripheral blood. The receptors were sampled from a woman younger than 30 with acute or convalescent COVID-19. Both conserved end residues are part of each CDR3.

TRBV29-1,TRBJ1-1,CSVEIMGRHAEAFF
TRBV4-3,TRBJ1-2,CASSQDFDRHSDGYTF
TRBV9,TRBJ1-6,CASSVSTGNSPLHF
TRBV10-1,TRBJ2-3,CASRIPGLAGSGTQYF
TRBV10-2,TRBJ2-2,CASSEPPRGELFF
TRBV4-3,TRBJ2-1,CASSQDGTSGYNEQFF
TRBV5-1,TRBJ1-2,CASSLGPGSSYGYTF
TRBV3-1/TRBV3-2,TRBJ2-1,CASSQGDRGAYNEQFF
TRBV11-2,TRBJ2-3,CASSRGEVDTQYF
TRBV15,TRBJ1-5,CATSRDGAGGQPQHF
TRBV7-9,TRBJ2-7,CASSPGTGPYEQYF